This T cell receptor (beta chain) was profiled in a study of T cells in Graves' hyperthyroidism and ophthalmopathy (dated by TCRdb to about 2019). The study in broad terms: Peripheral blood samples were taken at the time of initial diagnosis, prior to any treatment. To identify TCR V-J signatures that set the groups apart, the researchers used a discovery cohort of 100 patients, made up of some 41 with Graves' ophthalmopathy and about 55 with stable Graves' hyperthyroidism. Prospective prediction of ophthalmopathy was tested in an independent validation cohort of 18 to 20 hyperthyroidism patients and 15 to 17 patients who later progressed to ophthalmopathy. The 95 to 100 discovery patients were randomly divided into training and test sets at a 7:3 ratio. In addition, the study compared T-cell repertoires in thyroid tissue and in blood from roughly 6 Graves' hyperthyroidism patients. Following sampling, methimazole starting at 30 mg daily was given to hyperthyroidism patients, and high-dose intravenous methylprednisolone was given to ophthalmopathy patients. TCR Vbeta CDR3 sequencing of 130 to 150 peripheral blood samples (approximately 44 ophthalmopathy, 75 or so hyperthyroidism and roughly 17 progressor patients) is reported in the paper.

In the ophthalmopathy patients, disease was moderately to severely active, with a Clinical Activity Score of 3 or more, a NOSPECS grade of 4 or more, and a duration of less than 3 months. Exclusion was applied to patients with uncontrolled infections, other autoimmune diseases, pregnancy or lactation. Clinical symptoms, serum thyroxine and TRAb, thyroid ultrasound, and orbital computed tomography formed the basis for the diagnoses. PBMCs were isolated from about 9.1 ml of fresh peripheral blood by Ficoll-Paque density gradient centrifugation. Total RNA was extracted with Trizol reagent, and quality was checked on an Agilent 2100 Bioanalyzer. Amplification of TCR beta CDR3 regions was carried out from RNA transcripts. For the first round of RT-PCR on the TCR CDR3, the HTBI primer set was used together with the Qiagen OneStep RT-PCR kit. A second multiplex PCR round built the libraries, followed by size selection and purification. Libraries were sequenced paired-end with 100 bp reads on an Illumina HiSeq2000. The authors' pipeline ran thus. Raw data were processed with SOAPnuke, discarding reads with adapters, uncalled bases, mean Phred below 15, or no exact constant-primer or identifier match. High-quality paired reads were merged using COPE v1.2.5, and each unique nucleotide sequence was defined as a clonotype. MiTCR v1.1 was used to align the clonotypes against IMGT TRBV, TRBD and TRBJ reference segments. Analysis was restricted to V-J combinations with a frequency above 0.0001, which covered about 99% of repertoires. The TCS score was defined as F50 (clonal expansion) divided by E x V (chaos), with BLOSUM62-based TCRdist calculated between CDR3 peptides within each V-J. Welch's t-statistics and random forest reduced 500 to 650 V-J features to fewer than 15, which were used in a naive Bayes classifier (R e1071). TCRdb applied fastp at Q25 and MiXCR to the public reads, then kept only in-frame beta chains. CDR3 protein sequences are deduplicated, and each keeps its most common genes and DNA. The V and J calls were not made by the authors but by TCRdb's processing. The sample data list fewer than 450,000 distinct CDR3 sequences, and less than 20% of these were observed just once. Over 35% of the sample belongs to the ten largest clones.

What the authors observed across the whole study: In validation, the model predicted progression to ophthalmopathy a median of roughly 6.1 months before onset, with roughly 70% sensitivity and about 72% specificity. No statistical method was used to set the sample size in advance, and investigators knew the group allocation. Most expanded thyroid clonotypes (frequency above 0.001) were also detected in blood, suggesting blood repertoires may reflect thyroid immune responses. Ophthalmopathy was separated from stable hyperthyroidism by a 13 V-J signature model, with roughly 88% sensitivity and 81% to 82% specificity obtained in cross-validation and 80%/75% obtained in testing.

Turning to this clonotype: The clone's antigen remains unknown. No base-level quality is on record; no much larger clone is a single base apart.

The sequenced sample was blood. The receptor was derived from a man aged 18 to 29 with Graves' ophthalmopathy.

The CDR3 reads CASGGGGTYEQYF. The bases are TGTGCCAGCGGTGGGGGGGGAACCTACGAGCAGTACTTC. Here the chain combines TRBV12-3 or TRBV12-4 and TRBJ2-7; the junction holds 7 bases that match TRBD2. V is pruned by 8 bases and J by 2 bases, leaving 6 bases of the junction without a gene match. The CDR3 goes from the cysteine to the phenylalanine over 13 residues. The only DNA kept is the CDR3, 39 bases in frame from the first base.